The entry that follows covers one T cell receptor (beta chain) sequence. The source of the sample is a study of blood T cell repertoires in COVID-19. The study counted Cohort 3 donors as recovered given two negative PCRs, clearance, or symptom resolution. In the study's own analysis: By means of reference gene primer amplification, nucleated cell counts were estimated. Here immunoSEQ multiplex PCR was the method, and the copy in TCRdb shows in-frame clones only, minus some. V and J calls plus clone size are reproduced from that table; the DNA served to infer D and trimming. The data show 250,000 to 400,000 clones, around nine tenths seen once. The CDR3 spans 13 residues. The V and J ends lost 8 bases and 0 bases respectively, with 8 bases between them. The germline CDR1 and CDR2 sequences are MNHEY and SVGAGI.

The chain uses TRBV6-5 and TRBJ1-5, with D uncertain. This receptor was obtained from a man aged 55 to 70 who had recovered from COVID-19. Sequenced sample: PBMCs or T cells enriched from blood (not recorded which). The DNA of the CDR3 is TGTGCCAGCTTATCTAATAGCAATCAGCCCCAGCATTTT. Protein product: CASLSNSNQPQHF.